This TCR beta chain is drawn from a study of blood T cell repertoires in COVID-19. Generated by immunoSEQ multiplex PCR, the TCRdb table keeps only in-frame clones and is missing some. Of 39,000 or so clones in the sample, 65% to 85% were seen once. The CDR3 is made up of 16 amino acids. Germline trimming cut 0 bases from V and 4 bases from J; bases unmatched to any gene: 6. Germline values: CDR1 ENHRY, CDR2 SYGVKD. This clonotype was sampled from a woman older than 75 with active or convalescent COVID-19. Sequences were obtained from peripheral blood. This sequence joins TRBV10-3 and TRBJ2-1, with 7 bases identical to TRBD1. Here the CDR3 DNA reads TGTGCCATCAGTGAGTCGGAAGGGGGCTTTTACAATGAGCAGTTCTTC. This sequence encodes CAISESEGGFYNEQFF.